This T cell receptor (beta chain) was sequenced for a study of monozygotic twins with inflammatory bowel disease. The germline V gene has CDR1 LGHNT and CDR2 FRNRAP. The CDR3 sequence is 18 residues long. With about 15 and 9 cycles respectively, two nested PCRs were carried out on TCRalpha and TCRbeta cDNA. TCRdb reanalyzed the 5' RACE reads, giving one entry per CDR3 protein sequence and no DNA. This sample's table reports about 450,000 distinct CDR3 sequences. Details on this clonotype: Its antigen remains unidentified.

Whole-study findings and limits: For IBD patients, clonotypes shared with others were fewer than for healthy twins, especially with disease activity.

The sample was blood. The chain carries TRBV12-5 and TRBJ2-7; TCRdb selects TRBD1, and the lack of DNA leaves this call unchecked. This TCR came from a human donor with ulcerative colitis or Crohn's disease, or a healthy co-twin of an affected twin (not recorded which). CDR3 region: CASGPQVGGFSSSYEQYF.